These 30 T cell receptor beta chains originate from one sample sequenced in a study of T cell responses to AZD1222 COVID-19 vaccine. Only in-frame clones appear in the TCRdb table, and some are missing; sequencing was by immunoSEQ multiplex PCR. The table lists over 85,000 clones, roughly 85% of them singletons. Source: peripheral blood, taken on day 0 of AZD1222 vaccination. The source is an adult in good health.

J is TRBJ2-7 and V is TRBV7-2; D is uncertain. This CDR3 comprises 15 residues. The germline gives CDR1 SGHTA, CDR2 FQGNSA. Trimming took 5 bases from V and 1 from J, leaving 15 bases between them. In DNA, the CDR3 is TGTGCCAGCAGCCAATACGCAGATTTGTCCTACGAGCAGTACTTC. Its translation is CASSQYADLSYEQYF. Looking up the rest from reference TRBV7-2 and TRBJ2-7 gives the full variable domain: GAGVSQSPSNKVTEKGKDVELRCDPISGHTALYWYRQSLGQGLEFLIYFQGNSAPDKSGLPSDRFSAERTGGSVSTLTIQRTQQEDSAVYLCASSQYADLSYEQYFGPGTRLTVT.

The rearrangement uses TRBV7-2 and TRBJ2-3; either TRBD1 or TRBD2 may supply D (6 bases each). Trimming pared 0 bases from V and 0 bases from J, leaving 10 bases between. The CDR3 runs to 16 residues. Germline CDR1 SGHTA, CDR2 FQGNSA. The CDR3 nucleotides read TGTGCCAGCAGCTTAGCGGGGGGCCCTAGCACAGATACGCAGTATTTT. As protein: CASSLAGGPSTDTQYF.

The CDR3 here is CASSTGGGYEQYF. DNA of the CDR3: TGTGCCAGTAGCACGGGGGGAGGCTACGAGCAGTACTTC. The rearrangement uses TRBV5-4 and TRBJ2-7; TRBD2 matches at 7 bases. This CDR3 is 13 amino acids long. Trimming cost V 8 bases and J 3 bases; bases outside gene matches: 8. The germline CDR1 and CDR2 sequences are SGHNT and YYREEE (reference sequence).

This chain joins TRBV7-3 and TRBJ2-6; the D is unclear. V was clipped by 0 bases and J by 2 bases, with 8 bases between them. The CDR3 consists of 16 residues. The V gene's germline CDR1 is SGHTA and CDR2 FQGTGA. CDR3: CASSLTGVPGANVLTF. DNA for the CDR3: TGTGCCAGCAGCTTAACTGGGGTTCCTGGGGCCAACGTCCTGACTTTC.

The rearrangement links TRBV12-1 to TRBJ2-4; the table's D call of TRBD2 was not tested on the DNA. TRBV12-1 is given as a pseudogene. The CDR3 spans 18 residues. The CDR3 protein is CASSPVGGALEAKNIQYF. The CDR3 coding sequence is TGTGCCAGCAGCCCGGTCGGGGGGGCCCTGGAAGCCAAAAACATTCAGTACTTC.

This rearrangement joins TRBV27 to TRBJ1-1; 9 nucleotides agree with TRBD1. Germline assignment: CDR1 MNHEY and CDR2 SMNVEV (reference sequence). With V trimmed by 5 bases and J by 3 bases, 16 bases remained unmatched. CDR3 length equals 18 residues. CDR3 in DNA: TGTGCCAGCAGTCTGCCCGGGACAGGGAGCGTTCATTACACTGAAGCTTTCTTT. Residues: CASSLPGTGSVHYTEAFF.

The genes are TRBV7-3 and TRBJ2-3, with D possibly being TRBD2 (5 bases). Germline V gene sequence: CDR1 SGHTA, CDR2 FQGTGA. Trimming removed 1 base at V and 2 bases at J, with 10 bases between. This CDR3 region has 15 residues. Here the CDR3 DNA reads TGTGCCAGCAGCTTAAGTCCGGGGAACACAGATACGCAGTATTTT. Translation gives CASSLSPGNTDTQYF.

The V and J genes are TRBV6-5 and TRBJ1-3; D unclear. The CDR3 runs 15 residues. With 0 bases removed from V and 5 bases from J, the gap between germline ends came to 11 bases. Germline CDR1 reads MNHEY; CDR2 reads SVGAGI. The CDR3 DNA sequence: TGTGCCAGCAGTTACTCGCGCGAGATCCGAAACACCATATATTTT. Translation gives CASSYSREIRNTIYF.

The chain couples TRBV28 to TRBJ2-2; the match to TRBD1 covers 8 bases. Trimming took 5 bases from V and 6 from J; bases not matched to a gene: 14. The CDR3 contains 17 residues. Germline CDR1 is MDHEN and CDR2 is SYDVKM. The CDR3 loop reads CASSRGNGQGVSGELFF. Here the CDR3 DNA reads TGTGCCAGCAGTAGAGGGAATGGACAGGGAGTCTCCGGGGAGCTGTTTTTT.

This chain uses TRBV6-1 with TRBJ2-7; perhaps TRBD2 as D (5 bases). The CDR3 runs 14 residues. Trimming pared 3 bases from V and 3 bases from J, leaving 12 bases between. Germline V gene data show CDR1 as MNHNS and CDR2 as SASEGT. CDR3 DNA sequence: TGTGCCAGCAGTGAGAAGCGGAGTCTCTACGAGCAGTACTTC. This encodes CASSEKRSLYEQYF.

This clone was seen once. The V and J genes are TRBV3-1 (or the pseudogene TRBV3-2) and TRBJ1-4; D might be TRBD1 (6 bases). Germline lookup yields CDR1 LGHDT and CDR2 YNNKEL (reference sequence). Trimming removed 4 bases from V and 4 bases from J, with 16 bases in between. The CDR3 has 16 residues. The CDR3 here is CASSPGPGAVNEKLFF. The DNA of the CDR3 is TGTGCCAGCAGCCCCGGACCGGGGGCTGTTAATGAAAAACTGTTTTTT.

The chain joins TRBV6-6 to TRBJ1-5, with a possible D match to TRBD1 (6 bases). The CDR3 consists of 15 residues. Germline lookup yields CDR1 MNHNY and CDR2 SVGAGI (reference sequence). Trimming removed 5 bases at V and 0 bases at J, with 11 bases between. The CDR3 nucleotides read TGTGCCAGCAGTCTTCAGGACAGTAGCAATCAGCCCCAGCATTTT. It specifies CASSLQDSSNQPQHF.

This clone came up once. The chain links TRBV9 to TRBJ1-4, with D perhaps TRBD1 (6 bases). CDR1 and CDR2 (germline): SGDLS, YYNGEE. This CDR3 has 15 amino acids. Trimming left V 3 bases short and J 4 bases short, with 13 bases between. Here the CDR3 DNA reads TGTGCCAGCAGCGCCTCGACAGGCTTTAATGAAAAACTGTTTTTT. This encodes CASSASTGFNEKLFF. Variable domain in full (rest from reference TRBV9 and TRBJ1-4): DSGVTQTPKHLITATGQRVTLRCSPRSGDLSVYWYQQSLDQGLQFLIQYYNGEERAKGNILERFSAQQFPDLHSELNLSSLELGDSALYFCASSASTGFNEKLFFGSGTQLSVL.

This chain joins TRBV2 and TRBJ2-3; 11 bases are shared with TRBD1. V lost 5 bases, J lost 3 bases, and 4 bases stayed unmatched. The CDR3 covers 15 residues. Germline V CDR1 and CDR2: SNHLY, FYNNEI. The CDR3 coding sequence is TGTGCCAGCAGTTCGGACAGGGGGCGGACAGATACGCAGTATTTT. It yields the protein CASSSDRGRTDTQYF.

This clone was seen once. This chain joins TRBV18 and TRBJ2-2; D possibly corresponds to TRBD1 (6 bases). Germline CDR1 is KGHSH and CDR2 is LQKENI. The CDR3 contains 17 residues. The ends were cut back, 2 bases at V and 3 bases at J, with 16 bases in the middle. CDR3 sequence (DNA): TGTGCCAGCTCACCATTCATAGCAGGGGCCCACACCGGGGAGCTGTTTTTT. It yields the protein CASSPFIAGAHTGELFF.

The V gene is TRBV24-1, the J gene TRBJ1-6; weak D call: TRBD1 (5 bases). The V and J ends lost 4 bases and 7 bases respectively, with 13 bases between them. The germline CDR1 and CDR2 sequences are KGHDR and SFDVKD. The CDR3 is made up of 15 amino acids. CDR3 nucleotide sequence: TGTGCCACCAGTGACTCCAGGGTTAGGAATTCACCCCTCCACTTT. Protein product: CATSDSRVRNSPLHF.

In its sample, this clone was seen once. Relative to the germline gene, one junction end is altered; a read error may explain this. The CDR3 reads CASSPQSGLPGELFF. The CDR3 DNA reads TGTGCTAGCAGCCCCCAATCGGGACTGCCCGGGGAGCTGTTTTTT. The rearrangement links TRBV7-7 to TRBJ2-2; the D gene is possibly TRBD2 (6 bases). The germline gives CDR1 SSHAT, CDR2 FNYEAQ (reference sequence). There are 15 residues in the CDR3.

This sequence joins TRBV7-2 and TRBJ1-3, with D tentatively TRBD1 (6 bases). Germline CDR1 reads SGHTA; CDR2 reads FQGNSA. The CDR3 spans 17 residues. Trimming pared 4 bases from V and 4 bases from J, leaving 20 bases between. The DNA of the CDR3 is TGTGCCAGCAGCTCGTACTCAGGGGTGCGACCCGGAAACACCATATATTTT. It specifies CASSSYSGVRPGNTIYF.

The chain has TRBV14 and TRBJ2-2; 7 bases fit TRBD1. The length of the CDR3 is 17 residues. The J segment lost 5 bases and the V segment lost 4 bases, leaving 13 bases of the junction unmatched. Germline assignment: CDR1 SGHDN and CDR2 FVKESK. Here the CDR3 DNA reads TGTGCCAGCAGCCCGCTCCTATACAGGGGTCATACCGGGGAGCTGTTTTTT. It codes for CASSPLLYRGHTGELFF.

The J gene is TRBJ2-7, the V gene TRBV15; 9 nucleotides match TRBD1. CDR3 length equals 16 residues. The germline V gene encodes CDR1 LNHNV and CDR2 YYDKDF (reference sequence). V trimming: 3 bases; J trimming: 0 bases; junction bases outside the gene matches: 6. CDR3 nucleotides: TGTGCCACCAGCAGTACCGGGACAGGGAGCTCCTACGAGCAGTACTTC. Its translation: CATSSTGTGSSYEQYF.

DNA for the CDR3: TGTGCCAGCAGCGGCCTTAGACAGGGATACTACGAGCAGTACTTC. This sequence encodes CASSGLRQGYYEQYF. V is TRBV7-9 and J is TRBJ2-7, with 7 positions matching TRBD1. Germline V gene sequence: CDR1 SEHNR, CDR2 FQNEAQ (reference sequence). This CDR3 is built from 15 residues. The V gene end was trimmed by 5 bases and the J gene end by 3 bases; junction bases not matched to a gene: 10.

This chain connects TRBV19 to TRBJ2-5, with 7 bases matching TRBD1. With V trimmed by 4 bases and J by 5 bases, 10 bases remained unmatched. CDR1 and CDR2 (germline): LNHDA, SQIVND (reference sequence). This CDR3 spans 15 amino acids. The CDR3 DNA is TGTGCCAGTAGTAGAGGCGCAGGGGGAGAGGAGACCCAGTACTTC. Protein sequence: CASSRGAGGEETQYF.

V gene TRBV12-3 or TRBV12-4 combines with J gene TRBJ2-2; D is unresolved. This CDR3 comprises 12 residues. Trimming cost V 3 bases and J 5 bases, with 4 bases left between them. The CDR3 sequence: CASSFPTGELFF. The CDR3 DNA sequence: TGTGCCAGCAGTTTTCCGACCGGGGAGCTGTTTTTT.

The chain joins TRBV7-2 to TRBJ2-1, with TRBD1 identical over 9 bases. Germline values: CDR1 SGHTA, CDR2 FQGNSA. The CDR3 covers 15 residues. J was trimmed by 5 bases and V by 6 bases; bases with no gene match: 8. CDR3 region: CASSFSGTGNNEQFF. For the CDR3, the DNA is TGTGCCAGCAGTTTTTCCGGGACAGGGAACAATGAGCAGTTCTTC.

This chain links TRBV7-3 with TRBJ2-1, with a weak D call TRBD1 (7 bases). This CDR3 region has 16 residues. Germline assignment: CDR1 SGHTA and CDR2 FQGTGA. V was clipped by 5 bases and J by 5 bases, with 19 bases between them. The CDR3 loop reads CASSAAGRGAHNEQFF. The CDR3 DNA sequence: TGTGCCAGCAGCGCAGCTGGCAGGGGGGCTCACAATGAGCAGTTCTTC. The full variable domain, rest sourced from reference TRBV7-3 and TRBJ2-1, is GAGVSQTPSNKVTEKGKYVELRCDPISGHTALYWYRQSLGQGPEFLIYFQGTGAADDSGLPNDRFFAVRPEGSVSTLKIQRTERGDSAVYLCASSAAGRGAHNEQFFGPGTRLTVL.

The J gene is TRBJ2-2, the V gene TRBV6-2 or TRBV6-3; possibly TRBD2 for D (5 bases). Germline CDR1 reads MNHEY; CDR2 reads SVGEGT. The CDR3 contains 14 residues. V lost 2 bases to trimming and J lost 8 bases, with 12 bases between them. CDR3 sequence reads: CASSYATRGGELFF. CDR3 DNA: TGTGCCAGCAGTTACGCGACCCGGGGTGGGGAGCTGTTTTTT.

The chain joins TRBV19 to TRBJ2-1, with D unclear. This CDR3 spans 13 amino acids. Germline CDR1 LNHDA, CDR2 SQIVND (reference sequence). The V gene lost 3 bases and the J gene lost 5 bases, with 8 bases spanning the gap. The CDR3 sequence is CASSIWLDNEQFF. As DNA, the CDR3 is TGTGCCAGTAGTATTTGGCTCGACAATGAGCAGTTCTTC.

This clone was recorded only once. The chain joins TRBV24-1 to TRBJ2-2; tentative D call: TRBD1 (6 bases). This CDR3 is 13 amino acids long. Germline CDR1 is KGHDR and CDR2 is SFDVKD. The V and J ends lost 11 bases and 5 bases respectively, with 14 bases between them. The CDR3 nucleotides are TGTGCCATCCAGGGGTTGGATACCGGGGAGCTGTTTTTT. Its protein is CAIQGLDTGELFF.

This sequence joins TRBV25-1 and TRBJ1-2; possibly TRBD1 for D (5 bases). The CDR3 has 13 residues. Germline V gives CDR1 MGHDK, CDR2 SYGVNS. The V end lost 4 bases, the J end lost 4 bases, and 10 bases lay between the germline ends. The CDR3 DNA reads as TGTGCCAGCAGTGTGGGACGGCGCTATGGCTACACCTTC. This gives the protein CASSVGRRYGYTF.

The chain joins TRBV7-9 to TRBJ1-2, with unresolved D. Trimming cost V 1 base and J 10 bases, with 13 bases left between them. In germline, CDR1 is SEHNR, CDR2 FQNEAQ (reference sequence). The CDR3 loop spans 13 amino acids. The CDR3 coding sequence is TGTGCCAGCAGCTTAGGGCCCGGGAAGGACTACACCTTC. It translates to CASSLGPGKDYTF.